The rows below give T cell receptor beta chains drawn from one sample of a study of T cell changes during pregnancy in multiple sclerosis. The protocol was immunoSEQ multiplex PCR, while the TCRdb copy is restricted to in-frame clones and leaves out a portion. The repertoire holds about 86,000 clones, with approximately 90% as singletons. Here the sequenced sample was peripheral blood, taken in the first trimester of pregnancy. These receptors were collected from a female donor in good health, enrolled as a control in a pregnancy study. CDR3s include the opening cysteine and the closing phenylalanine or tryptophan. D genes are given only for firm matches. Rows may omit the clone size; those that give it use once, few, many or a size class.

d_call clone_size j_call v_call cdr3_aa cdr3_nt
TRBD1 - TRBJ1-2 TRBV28 CASSLGQGFDGYTF TGTGCCAGCAGTTTAGGACAGGGTTTCGATGGCTACACCTTC
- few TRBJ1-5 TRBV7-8 CASSFTGVNQPQHF TGTGCCAGCAGCTTCACAGGAGTCAATCAGCCCCAGCATTTT
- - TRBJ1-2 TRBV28 CASSTPSDSGYGYTF TGTGCCAGCAGTACCCCCTCGGACAGTGGCTATGGCTACACCTTC
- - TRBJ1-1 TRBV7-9 CASSFMNTEAFF TGTGCCAGCAGCTTTATGAACACTGAAGCTTTCTTT
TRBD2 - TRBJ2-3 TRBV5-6 CASSLEGRGGTDTQYF TGTGCCAGCAGCTTGGAGGGGCGGGGGGGCACAGATACGCAGTATTTT
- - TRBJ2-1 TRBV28 CASSLGGSYNEQFF TGTGCCAGCAGTTTGGGGGGTTCCTACAATGAGCAGTTCTTC
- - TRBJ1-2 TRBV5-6 CASRSTTGNYGYTF TGTGCCAGCAGGTCGACAACCGGTAACTATGGCTACACCTTC
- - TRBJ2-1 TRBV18 CASSPLGGNEQFF TGTGCCAGCTCACCCTTAGGGGGCAATGAGCAGTTCTTC
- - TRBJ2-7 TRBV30 CAWSRGVYEQYF TGTGCCTGGAGCAGGGGCGTATACGAGCAGTACTTC
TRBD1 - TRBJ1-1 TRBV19 CASSITGGTEAFF TGTGCCAGTAGTATTACAGGGGGCACTGAAGCTTTCTTT
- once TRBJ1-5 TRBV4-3 CASSVVAGVNQPQHF TGCGCCAGCAGCGTAGTGGCAGGGGTCAATCAGCCCCAGCATTTT
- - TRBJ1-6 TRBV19 CASSMRGGNSPLHF TGTGCCAGTAGTATGCGGGGGGGAAATTCACCCCTCCACTTT
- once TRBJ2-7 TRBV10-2 CASSPGLGYEQYF TGCGCCAGCAGCCCGGGGTTGGGTTACGAGCAGTACTTC
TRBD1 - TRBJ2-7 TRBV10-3 CATQDRAVYEQYF TGTGCCACTCAGGACAGGGCCGTGTACGAGCAGTACTTC